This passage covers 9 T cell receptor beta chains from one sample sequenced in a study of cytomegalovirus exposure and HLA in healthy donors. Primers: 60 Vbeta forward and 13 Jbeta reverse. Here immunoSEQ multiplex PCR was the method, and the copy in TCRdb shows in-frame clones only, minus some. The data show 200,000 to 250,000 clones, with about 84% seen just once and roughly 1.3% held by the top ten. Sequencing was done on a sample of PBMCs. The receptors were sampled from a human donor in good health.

This chain's CDR3 is CASRPGLSHGETQYF. The DNA for the CDR3 is TGTGCCAGCAGGCCGGGACTATCCCACGGAGAGACCCAGTACTTC. This chain joins TRBV6-5 and TRBJ2-5, with TRBD2 matching over 7 bases. The CDR3 length is 15 residues. From germline, CDR1 is MNHEY and CDR2 SVGAGI. The ends lost 6 bases at V and 4 bases at J; junction bases unmatched: 11.

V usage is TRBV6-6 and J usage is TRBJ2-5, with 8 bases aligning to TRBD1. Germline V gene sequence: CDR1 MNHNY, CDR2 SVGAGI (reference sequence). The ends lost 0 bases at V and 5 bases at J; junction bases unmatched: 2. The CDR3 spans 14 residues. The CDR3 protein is CASSYSTGEETQYF. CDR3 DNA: TGTGCCAGCAGTTACTCGACAGGGGAGGAGACCCAGTACTTC.

The CDR3 DNA reads TGTGCCACCAGCAGTAACGGGACAGGGGCTCAGCCCCAGCATTTT. This codes for CATSSNGTGAQPQHF. This chain links TRBV15 with TRBJ1-5; 10 bases match TRBD1. The V and J ends lost 3 bases and 6 bases, in that order; junction bases with no gene match: 5. The CDR3 has 15 residues. Germline CDR1 LNHNV, CDR2 YYDKDF (reference sequence).

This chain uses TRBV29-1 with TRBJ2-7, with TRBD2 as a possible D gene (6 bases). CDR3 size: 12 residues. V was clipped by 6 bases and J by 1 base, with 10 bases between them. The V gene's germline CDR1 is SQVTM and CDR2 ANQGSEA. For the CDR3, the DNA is TGCAGCGTGGGGGGAGCTTCCTACGAGCAGTACTTC. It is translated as CSVGGASYEQYF.

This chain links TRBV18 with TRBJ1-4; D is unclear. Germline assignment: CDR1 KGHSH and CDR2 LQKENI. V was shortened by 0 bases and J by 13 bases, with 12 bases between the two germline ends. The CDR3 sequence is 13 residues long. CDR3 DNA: TGTGCCAGCTCACCACCGGAGGTCAAGGTACTGTTTTTT. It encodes CASSPPEVKVLFF.

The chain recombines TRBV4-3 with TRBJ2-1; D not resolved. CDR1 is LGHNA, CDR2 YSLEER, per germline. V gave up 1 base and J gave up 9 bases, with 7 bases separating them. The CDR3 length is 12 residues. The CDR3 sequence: CASSQGGSEQFF. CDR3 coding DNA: TGCGCCAGCAGCCAAGGAGGTAGTGAGCAGTTCTTC.

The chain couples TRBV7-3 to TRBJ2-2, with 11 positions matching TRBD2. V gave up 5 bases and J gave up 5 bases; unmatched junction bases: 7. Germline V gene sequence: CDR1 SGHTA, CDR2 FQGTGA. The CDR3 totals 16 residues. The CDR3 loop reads CASSNLAGGGTGELFF. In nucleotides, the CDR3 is TGTGCCAGCAGCAATCTAGCGGGAGGAGGGACCGGGGAGCTGTTTTTT.

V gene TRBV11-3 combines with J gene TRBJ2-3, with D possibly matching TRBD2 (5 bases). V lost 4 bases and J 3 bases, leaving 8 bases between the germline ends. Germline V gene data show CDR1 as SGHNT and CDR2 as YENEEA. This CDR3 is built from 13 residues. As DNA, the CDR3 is TGTGCCAGCAGCTGGGCGGGTACAGATACGCAGTATTTT. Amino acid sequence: CASSWAGTDTQYF.

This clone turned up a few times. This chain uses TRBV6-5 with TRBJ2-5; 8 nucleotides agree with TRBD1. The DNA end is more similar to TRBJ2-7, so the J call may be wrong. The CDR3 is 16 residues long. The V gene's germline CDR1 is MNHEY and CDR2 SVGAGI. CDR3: CASSYSGQGANYEQYF. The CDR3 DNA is TGTGCCAGCAGTTACTCAGGGCAGGGGGCAAACTACGAGCAGTACTTC.